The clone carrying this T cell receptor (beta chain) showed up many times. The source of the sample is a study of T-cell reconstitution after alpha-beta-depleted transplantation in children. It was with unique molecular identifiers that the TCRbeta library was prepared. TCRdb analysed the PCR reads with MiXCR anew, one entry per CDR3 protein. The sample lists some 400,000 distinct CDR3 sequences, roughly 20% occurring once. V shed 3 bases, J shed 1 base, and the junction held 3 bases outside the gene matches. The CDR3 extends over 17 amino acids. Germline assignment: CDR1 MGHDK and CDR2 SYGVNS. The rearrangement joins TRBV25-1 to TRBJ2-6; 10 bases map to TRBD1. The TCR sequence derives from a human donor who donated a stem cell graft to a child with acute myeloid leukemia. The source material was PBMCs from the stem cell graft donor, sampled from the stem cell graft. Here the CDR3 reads CASSEGTGESGANVLTF. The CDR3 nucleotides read TGTGCCAGCAGTGAGGGGACAGGGGAGTCTGGGGCCAACGTCCTGACTTTC.